This TCR beta chain was observed in a study of CD8 T cells in ankylosing spondylitis. This clonotype came up a few times. The antigen is undetermined. TCRdb itself ran the 5' RACE reads through MiXCR, one entry per CDR3 protein. Among 200,000 to 250,000 distinct CDR3 sequences, about 18% were seen once, and the ten largest hold about 44%. Study conclusions and caveats: In synovial fluid and blood from reactive arthritis, some motif variants were previously reported. A TCR beta motif of 7 to 9 highly homologous variants seemed to mark ankylosing spondylitis blood. In ankylosing spondylitis patients, matched synovial fluid reportedly showed significant enrichment of disease-linked clones.

This sequence originates from a male donor with ankylosing spondylitis. Specimen: blood, either unsorted or a sorted T cell fraction (not recorded which).

CDR3 coding DNA: TGTGCCAGCAGCCAAGATCGGGGCTGGGGGAACACTGAAGCTTTCTTT. Its translation: CASSQDRGWGNTEAFF. The J gene is TRBJ1-1, the V gene TRBV3-1; D is possibly TRBD1 (5 bases). V lost 0 bases and J lost 1, with 12 bases in between. CDR1 is LGHDT and CDR2 is YNNKEL in the germline V gene (reference sequence). CDR3 length: 16 amino acids.